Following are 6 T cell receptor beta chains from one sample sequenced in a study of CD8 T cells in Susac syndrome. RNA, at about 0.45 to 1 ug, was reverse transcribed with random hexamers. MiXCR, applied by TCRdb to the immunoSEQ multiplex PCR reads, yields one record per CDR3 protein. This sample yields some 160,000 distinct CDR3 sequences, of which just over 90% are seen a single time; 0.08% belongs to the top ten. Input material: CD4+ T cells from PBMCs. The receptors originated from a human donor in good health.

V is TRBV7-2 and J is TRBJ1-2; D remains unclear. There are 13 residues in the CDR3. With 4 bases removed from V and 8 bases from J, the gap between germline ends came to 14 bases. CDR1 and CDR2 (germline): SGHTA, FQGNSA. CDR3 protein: CASSSSLGGGYTF. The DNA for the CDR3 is TGTGCCAGCAGCTCCTCCCTAGGCGGGGGCTACACCTTC.

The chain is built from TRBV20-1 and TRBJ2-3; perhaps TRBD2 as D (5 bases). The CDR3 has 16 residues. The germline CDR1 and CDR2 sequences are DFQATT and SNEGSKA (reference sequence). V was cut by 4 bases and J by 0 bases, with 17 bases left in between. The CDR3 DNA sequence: TGCAGTGCTATCCCACGTGGCGGGTCTAGCACAGATACGCAGTATTTT. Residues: CSAIPRGGSSTDTQYF.

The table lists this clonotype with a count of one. In nucleotides, the CDR3 is TGTGCCAGCAGTGTCCCCGGGACTAGCGGGTTGAACGAGCAGTACTTC. Its translation is CASSVPGTSGLNEQYF. The chain joins TRBV28 to TRBJ2-7; TRBD2 aligns across 12 bases. This CDR3 spans 16 amino acids. Trimming took 5 bases from V and 5 from J; bases not matched to a gene: 10. CDR1 MDHEN and CDR2 SYDVKM come from the germline V gene.

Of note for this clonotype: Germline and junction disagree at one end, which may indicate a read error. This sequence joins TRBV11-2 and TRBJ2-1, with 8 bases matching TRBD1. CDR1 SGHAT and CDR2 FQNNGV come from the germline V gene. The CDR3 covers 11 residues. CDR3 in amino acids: CASSSDRGSYF. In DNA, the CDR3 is TGTGCCAGCAGCTCAGACAGGGGCAGTTACTTC.

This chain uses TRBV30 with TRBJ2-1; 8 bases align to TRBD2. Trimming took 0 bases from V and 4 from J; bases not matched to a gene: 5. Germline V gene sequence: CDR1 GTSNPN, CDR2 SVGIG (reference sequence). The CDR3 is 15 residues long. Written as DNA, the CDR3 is TGTGCCTGGAGTGTAGGGACTAGGAGATACAATGAGCAGTTCTTC. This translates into CAWSVGTRRYNEQFF.

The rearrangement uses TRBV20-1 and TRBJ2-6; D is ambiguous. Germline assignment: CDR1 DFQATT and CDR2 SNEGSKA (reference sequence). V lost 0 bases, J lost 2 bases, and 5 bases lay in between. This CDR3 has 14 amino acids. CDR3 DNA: TGCAGTGCTAGAGACAGTCCTGGGGCCAACGTCCTGACTTTC. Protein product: CSARDSPGANVLTF.